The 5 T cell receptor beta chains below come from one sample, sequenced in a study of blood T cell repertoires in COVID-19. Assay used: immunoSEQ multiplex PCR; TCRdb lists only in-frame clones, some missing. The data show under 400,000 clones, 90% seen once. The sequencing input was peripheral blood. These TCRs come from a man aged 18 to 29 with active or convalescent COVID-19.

Written as DNA, the CDR3 is TGTGCCAGCACCGGGACAGGGGGCCCCCGTCCCGGAAACACCATATATTTT. Protein sequence: CASTGTGGPRPGNTIYF. The gene calls are TRBV27 and TRBJ1-3; 12 bases agree with TRBD1. This CDR3 spans 17 amino acids. V was clipped by 7 bases and J by 4 bases; unmatched bases: 11. The germline gives CDR1 MNHEY, CDR2 SMNVEV (reference sequence).

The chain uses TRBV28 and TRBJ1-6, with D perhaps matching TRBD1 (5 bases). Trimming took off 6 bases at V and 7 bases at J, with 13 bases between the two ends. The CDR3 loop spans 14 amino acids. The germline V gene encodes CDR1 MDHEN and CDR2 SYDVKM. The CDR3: CASSQAGANSPLHF. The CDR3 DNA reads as TGTGCCAGCAGCCAAGCTGGGGCGAATTCACCCCTCCACTTT.

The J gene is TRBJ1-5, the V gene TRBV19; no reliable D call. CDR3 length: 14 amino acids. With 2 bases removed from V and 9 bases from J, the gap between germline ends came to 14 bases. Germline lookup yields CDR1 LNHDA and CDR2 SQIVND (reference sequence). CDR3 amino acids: CASSIMASGRPQHF. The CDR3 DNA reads TGTGCCAGTAGTATAATGGCCAGCGGAAGGCCCCAGCATTTT.

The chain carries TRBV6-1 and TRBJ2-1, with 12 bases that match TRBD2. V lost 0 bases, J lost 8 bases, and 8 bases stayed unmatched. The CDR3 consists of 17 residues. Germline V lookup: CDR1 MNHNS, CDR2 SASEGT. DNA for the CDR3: TGTGCCAGCAGTGAAGCGCGACTAGCGGGAGATATCGATGAGCAGTTCTTC. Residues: CASSEARLAGDIDEQFF.

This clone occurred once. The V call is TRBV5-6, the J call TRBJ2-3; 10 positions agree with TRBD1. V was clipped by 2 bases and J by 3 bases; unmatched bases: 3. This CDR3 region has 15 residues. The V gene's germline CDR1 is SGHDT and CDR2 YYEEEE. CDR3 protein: CASSFWDRGTDTQYF. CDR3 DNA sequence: TGTGCCAGCAGCTTTTGGGACAGGGGAACAGATACGCAGTATTTT.